The clone carrying this T cell receptor beta chain has a single count. At one end the junction does not follow the germline gene, possibly because of a read error. These data originate in a study of T-cell reconstitution after alpha-beta-depleted transplantation in children. During its preparation, the TCRbeta library received unique molecular identifiers. One entry per CDR3 protein, called by TCRdb with MiXCR from the PCR reads. The profile shows roughly 500,000 distinct CDR3 sequences, 30% to 35% of them singletons. Germline V gene lookup returns CDR1 KGHDR and CDR2 SFDVKD. The length of the CDR3 is 17 residues.

The source was PBMCs from the stem cell graft donor, collected from the stem cell graft. The clonotype originates from a human donor who donated a stem cell graft to a child with aplastic anemia. The rearrangement links TRBV24-1 to TRBJ2-3; D might be TRBD2 (5 bases). The CDR3 nucleotides read TGTGCCACCAGTGATCCGCCGGGGTTGCAAAGCACAGATACGCTGTATTTT. Protein product: CATSDPPGLQSTDTLYF.